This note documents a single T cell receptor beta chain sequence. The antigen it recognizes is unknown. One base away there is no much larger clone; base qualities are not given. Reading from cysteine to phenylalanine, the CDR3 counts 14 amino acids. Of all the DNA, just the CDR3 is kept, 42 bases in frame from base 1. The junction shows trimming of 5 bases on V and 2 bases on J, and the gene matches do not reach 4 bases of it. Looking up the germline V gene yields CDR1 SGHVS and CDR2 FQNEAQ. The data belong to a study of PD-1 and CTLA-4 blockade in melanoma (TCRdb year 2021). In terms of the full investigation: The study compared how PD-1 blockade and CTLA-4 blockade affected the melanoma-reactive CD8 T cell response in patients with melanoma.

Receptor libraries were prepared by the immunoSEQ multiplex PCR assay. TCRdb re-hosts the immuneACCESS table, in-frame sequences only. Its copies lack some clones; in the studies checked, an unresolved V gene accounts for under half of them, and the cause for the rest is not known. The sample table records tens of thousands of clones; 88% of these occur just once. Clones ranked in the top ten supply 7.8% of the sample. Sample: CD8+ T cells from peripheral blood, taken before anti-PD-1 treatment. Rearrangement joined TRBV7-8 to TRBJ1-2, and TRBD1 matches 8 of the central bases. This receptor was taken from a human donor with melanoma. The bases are TGTGCCAGCAGCACCGGACAGGGAAACTATGGCTACACCTTC. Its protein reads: CASSTGQGNYGYTF. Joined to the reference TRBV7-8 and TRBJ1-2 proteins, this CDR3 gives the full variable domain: GAGVSQSPRYKVAKRGQDVALRCDPISGHVSLFWYQQALGQGPEFLTYFQNEAQLDKSGLPSDRFFAERPEGSVSTLKIQRTQQEDSAVYLCASSTGQGNYGYTFGSGTRLTVV.